Sequencing of this T cell receptor (beta chain) was carried out in a study of CD8+CD57+ T cells in acquired aplastic anemia. On the study more broadly: CD4+ reads averaged roughly 9.8 million in healthy donors. General study findings and limits: Statistical testing detected no significant gap in CD8+ Simpson's diversity between patients and controls. Overlapping CD8+ CDR3 repertoires of patients and controls contained around 30 shared sequences.

With regard to this clonotype: Its cognate antigen is unknown. The CDR3 ends on some other residue instead of the conserved phenylalanine or tryptophan, so this is likely a read error. No DNA is shown, since the ends of the CDR3 on it are uncertain; the CDR3 is the one TCRdb lists.

Profiles of TCR beta VDJ and CDR3 were generated from a genomic DNA template. TCRdb re-analysed the reads in MiXCR, keeping a single row per CDR3 protein. The sample holds hundreds of thousands of distinct CDR3 sequences, under 80% seen once. The CDR3 sequence runs 15 residues, both termini included. CDR1 LNHDA and CDR2 SQIVND come from the germline V gene (reference sequence). This sequence originates from a human donor in good health, serving as a control. The sequenced sample was sorted CD4+, CD8+, or CD8+CD57+ T cells (not recorded which) from PBMCs. The chain uses TRBV19 and TRBJ2-7; TRBD1 is the table's D call, not checked against the DNA. The CDR3 loop reads CASSGTGRDYGYTFL.